The T cell receptor beta chain under discussion was sequenced for a study of T cell responses to AZD1222 COVID-19 vaccine. TCRdb's table, derived via immunoSEQ multiplex PCR, lists solely in-frame clones and lacks some. The sample includes tens of thousands of clones, more than 90% of them seen just once. The germline gives CDR1 LGHDT, CDR2 YNNKEL (reference sequence). With 3 bases removed from V and 4 bases from J, the gap between germline ends came to 4 bases. This CDR3 has 11 amino acids. Combined were second doses at about 4 or about 12 weeks. The material sequenced was peripheral blood, taken 28 days after the second AZD1222 dose. The J gene is TRBJ2-7, the V gene TRBV3-1 (or the pseudogene TRBV3-2); D gene ambiguous. This TCR was recovered from an adult who received the AZD1222 COVID-19 vaccine. CDR3 sequence reads: CASSQEYEQYF. The CDR3 DNA is TGTGCCAGCAGCCAGGAGTACGAGCAGTACTTC.